This TCR beta chain was sequenced during a study of Ad26.COV2.S vaccination and SARS-CoV-2 variants. Study at large: Intramuscular Ad26.COV2.S doses were given once or twice, 56 days apart. Study results and limitations: Spike-specific TCR breadth was greater in vaccine than placebo recipients. Measurements of TCR breadth and depth may have given underestimates of the total T cell responses.

The treatment denotes: some 20 received Ad26.COV2.S at low or high dose, single or two shots; several received placebo; per-sample allocation not given. At day 63 after the first vaccine or placebo injection, samples were drawn. The administered vaccine (an Ad26 vector) expressed Wuhan-strain SARS-CoV-2 spike. Concerning this clone itself: The antigen is unknown.

Assay: immunoSEQ multiplex PCR; the TCRdb copy retains only in-frame clones and omits some. The sample shows about 400,000 clones, 80% to 90% of them seen only once. CDR1 and CDR2 from the germline V gene are SGHTA and FQGNSA. The CDR3 has 15 residues. Unmatched junction bases numbered 2, after V lost 1 base and J lost 2 bases. The chain links TRBV7-2 to TRBJ2-3; TRBD1 matches 8 bases. Sample: peripheral blood, taken in a trial of Ad26.COV2.S vaccine versus placebo. This clonotype was obtained from a person aged 18-60 years who received the Ad26.COV2.S COVID-19 vaccine or a placebo. This CDR3 reads CASSLGTGYTDTQYF. The CDR3 nucleotides are TGTGCCAGCAGCTTAGGGACAGGGTACACAGATACGCAGTATTTT.